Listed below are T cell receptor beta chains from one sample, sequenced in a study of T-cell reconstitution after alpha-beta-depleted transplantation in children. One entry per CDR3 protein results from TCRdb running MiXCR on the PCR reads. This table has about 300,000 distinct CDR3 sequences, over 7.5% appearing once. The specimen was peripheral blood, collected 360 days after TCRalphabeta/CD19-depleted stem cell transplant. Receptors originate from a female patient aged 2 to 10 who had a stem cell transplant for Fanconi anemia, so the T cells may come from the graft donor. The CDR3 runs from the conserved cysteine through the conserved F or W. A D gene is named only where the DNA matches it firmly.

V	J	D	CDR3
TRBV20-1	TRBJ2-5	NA	CSAGDYKRRLGETQYF
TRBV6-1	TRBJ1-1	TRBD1	CASMGQGWNTEAFF
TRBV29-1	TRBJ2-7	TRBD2	CSVAGLAGATGGREQYF
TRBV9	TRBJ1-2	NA	CASSPQGFSNYGYTF
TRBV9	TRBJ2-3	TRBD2	CASSPQLGLAGVTFADTQYF
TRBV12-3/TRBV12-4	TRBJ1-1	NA	CASSLSARTEAFF
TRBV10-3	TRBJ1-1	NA	CAISESTSTRAFF
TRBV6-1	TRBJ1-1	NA	CASQPFPRDFDTEAFF
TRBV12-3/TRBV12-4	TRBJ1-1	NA	CASSFVQGGAEAFF
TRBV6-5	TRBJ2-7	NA	CASSYPTEGEQYF
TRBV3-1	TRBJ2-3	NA	CASSQTSRDTPENTQYF
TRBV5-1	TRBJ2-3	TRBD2	CASRLAGASTDTQYF
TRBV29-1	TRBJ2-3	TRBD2	CSVVGGSDTQYF
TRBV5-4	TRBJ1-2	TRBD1	CASSLPGQGTYGYTF
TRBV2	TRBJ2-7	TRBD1	CASSETGVTYEQYF
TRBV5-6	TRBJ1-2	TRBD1	CASSMGDRAYGYTF
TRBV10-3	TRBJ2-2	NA	CAISQGPNTGELFF
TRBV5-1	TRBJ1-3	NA	CASSLEGRNTIYF
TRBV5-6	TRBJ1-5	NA	CASSLARAGDSNQPQHF
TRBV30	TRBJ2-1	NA	CAWSGQSYNEQFF
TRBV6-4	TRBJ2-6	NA	CASSQGFPSSGGANVLTF
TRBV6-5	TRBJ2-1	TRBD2	CASSWRRGSSYNEQFF
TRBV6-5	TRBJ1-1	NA	CASSYLSVGYTEAFF
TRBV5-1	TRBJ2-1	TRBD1	CASSLAKGQGHEQFF
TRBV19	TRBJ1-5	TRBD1	CASSSPGQGDNQPQHF
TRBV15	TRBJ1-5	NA	CATSIGTPNQPQHF
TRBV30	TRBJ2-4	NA	CAWSLRNKNIQYF
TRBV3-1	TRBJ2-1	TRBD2	CASSRTSGKSSYNEQFF
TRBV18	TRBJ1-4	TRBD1	CASSPVQGARANEKLFF
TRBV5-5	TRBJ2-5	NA	CASSLWGIQETQYF
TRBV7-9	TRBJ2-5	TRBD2	CASSLGSAGPYQETQYF
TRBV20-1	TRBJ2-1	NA	CSAPRWTESDEQFF
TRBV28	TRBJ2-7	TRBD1	CASSLDLTGQGYEQYF
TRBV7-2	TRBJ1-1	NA	CASSLNKGPRGTEAFF
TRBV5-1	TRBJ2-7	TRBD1	CASSTGQGADEQYF
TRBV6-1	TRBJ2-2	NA	CASSPSLGSGELFF
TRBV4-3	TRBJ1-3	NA	CASSQEEGFSGNTIYF
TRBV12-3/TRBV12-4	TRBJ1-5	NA	CASSLTAAGQPQHF
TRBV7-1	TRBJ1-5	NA	CAISSGVLLGNQPQHF
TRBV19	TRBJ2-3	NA	CASSISTGADTQYF
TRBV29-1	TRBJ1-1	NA	CSVLGPEAFF
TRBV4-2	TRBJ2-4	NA	CASSQDPPVGVAKNIQYF
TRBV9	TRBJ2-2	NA	CASSVNIGWDQGDTGELFF
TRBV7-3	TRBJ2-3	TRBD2	CASSNAAGRASDTQYF
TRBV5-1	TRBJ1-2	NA	CASSPGTEGGYTF